The table lists the clone carrying this T cell receptor (beta chain) with a count of one. As yet, its antigen is unknown. The germline gene is not matched at one end of the junction; a read error may be the cause. This sample was taken from a study of CD8+ T cells in alopecia areata. Study overall: Severity of treated patients was scored by affected scalp percentage.

Treatment: oral pan-JAK inhibitor, 5-10 mg twice daily. Samples from alopecia areata patients were lesional scalp punch biopsies and peripheral blood. General observations from the study: When scalp samples are sequenced, resident alphabeta T cells of normal skin are also captured.

CDR3 size: 14 residues. The V gene's germline CDR1 is SNHLY and CDR2 FYNNEI. It was cDNA, reverse transcribed from extracted RNA, that served as the sequencing template. Sequencing was performed with immunoSEQ multiplex PCR; in TCRdb, only in-frame clones are kept and a portion is missing. The sample records thousands of clones, around 69% being singletons. The TCR originated in a human donor with alopecia areata. Here the sequenced sample was skin, taken at week 24, from a patient treated with tofacitinib. V gene TRBV2 combines with J gene TRBJ2-3; TRBD2 agrees at 12 bases. The CDR3 DNA sequence: TGTGCCAGCATGGGCAGACTAGCGGGGGATACGCAGTACTTT. Amino acids: CASMGRLAGDTQYF.